This entry describes one T cell receptor (beta chain). Its antigen is not known. Pooling covered second doses at about 4 or about 12 weeks. V was cut by 6 bases and J by 5 bases, with 11 bases left in between. This CDR3 comprises 12 residues. The germline V gene has CDR1 SGDLS and CDR2 YYNGEE. The repertoire was sequenced with immunoSEQ multiplex PCR; TCRdb's copy has only in-frame clones and lacks some. The table records 200,000 or so clones, approximately 93% of them present only once. This sample was taken from a study of T cell responses to AZD1222 COVID-19 vaccine. Broader study findings: Seropositivity was recorded at baseline in only six AZD1222 recipients.

This sequence joins TRBV9 and TRBJ1-2; D call uncertain. The receptor's source is an adult who received the AZD1222 COVID-19 vaccine. This material consisted of peripheral blood, taken 28 days after the second AZD1222 dose. The CDR3 loop is CASMGFQYGYTF. CDR3 DNA sequence: TGTGCCAGCATGGGCTTCCAATATGGCTACACCTTC.